This TCR beta chain is drawn from a study of T cell responses to AZD1222 COVID-19 vaccine. Study-wide results and caveats: Recipients of two AZD1222 doses showed rising Spike-specific TCR breadth and depth. After the peak T cell response, and only then, were repertoires sampled. Seropositive at baseline were only a handful of AZD1222 recipients. White British donors predominated, females outnumbered males, and clonal diversity was possibly underestimated.

Trimming removed 4 bases from V and 0 bases from J, with 10 bases in between. Germline values: CDR1 MRHNA, CDR2 SNTAGT. This CDR3 region has 14 residues. Measured with immunoSEQ multiplex PCR; TCRdb has only the in-frame clones, and not every one. This repertoire includes about 140,000 clones. About this clone: The antigen remains undetermined.

This sequence originates from an adult in good health. The chain links TRBV6-4 to TRBJ2-7, with D possibly TRBD1 on 6 matching bases. Sequencing was carried out using peripheral blood. CDR3 coding DNA: TGTGCCAGCAGTGCCGGGACAAACTCCTACGAGCAGTACTTC. This encodes CASSAGTNSYEQYF.